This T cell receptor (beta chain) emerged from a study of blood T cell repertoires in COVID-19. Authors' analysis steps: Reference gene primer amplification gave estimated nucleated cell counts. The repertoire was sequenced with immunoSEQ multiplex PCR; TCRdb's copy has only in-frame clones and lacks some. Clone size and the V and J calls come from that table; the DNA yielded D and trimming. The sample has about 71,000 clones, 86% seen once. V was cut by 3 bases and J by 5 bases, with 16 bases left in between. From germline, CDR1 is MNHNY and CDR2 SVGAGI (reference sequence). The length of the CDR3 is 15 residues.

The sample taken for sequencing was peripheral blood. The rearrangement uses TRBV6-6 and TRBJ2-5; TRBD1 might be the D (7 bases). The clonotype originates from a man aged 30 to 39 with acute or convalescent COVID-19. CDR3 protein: CASSYGTGAGETQYF. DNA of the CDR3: TGTGCCAGCAGTTATGGAACAGGGGCGGGGGAGACCCAGTACTTC.